This is a list of T cell receptor beta chains from one sample in a study of beta chain features in type 1 diabetes. The protocol was immunoSEQ multiplex PCR, while the TCRdb copy is restricted to in-frame clones and leaves out a portion. The data show about 150,000 clones, over 8.5% seen once. Material: central memory CD4+ T cells from blood. All receptors derive from a man aged 18 to 30 in good health. Each CDR3 is given with its conserved first and last residue. Each record gives: clone size, V gene, J gene, D gene, CDR3 protein, CDR3 DNA. The D gene is left open where the match is weak. Rows may omit the clone size; those that give it use once, few, many or a size class.

abundance: -
v_gene: TRBV7-9
j_gene: TRBJ2-3
d_gene: -
CDR3aa: CASSLGLRPAGHGDTQYF
CDR3nt: TGTGCCAGCAGCTTAGGCCTGCGCCCAGCGGGACACGGAGATACGCAGTATTTT

abundance: -
v_gene: TRBV7-2
j_gene: TRBJ1-6
d_gene: -
CDR3aa: CASSQGGVRVNSPLHF
CDR3nt: TGTGCCAGCAGCCAGGGAGGGGTGAGGGTGAATTCACCCCTCCACTTT

abundance: few
v_gene: TRBV18
j_gene: TRBJ2-1
d_gene: TRBD2
CDR3aa: CASSPGSGRSQFF
CDR3nt: TGTGCCAGCTCACCAGGGAGCGGGAGAAGTCAGTTCTTC

abundance: few
v_gene: TRBV5-1
j_gene: TRBJ2-6
d_gene: -
CDR3aa: CASSLGVSSGANVLTF
CDR3nt: TGCGCCAGCAGCTTAGGTGTGAGCTCTGGGGCCAACGTCCTGACTTTC

abundance: -
v_gene: TRBV10-3
j_gene: TRBJ2-7
d_gene: -
CDR3aa: CAISENQPAGEQYF
CDR3nt: TGTGCCATCAGTGAAAATCAGCCGGCGGGCGAGCAGTACTTC

abundance: -
v_gene: TRBV21-1
j_gene: TRBJ2-7
d_gene: -
CDR3aa: CASSKDSSWGGWDGPHEQYF
CDR3nt: TGTGCCAGCAGCAAAGATTCCAGCTGGGGTGGGTGGGACGGTCCCCACGAGCAGTACTTC

abundance: many
v_gene: TRBV7-8
j_gene: TRBJ2-7
d_gene: -
CDR3aa: CASSLAQGPSYEQYF
CDR3nt: TGTGCCAGCAGCTTAGCCCAGGGACCCTCCTACGAGCAGTACTTC

abundance: -
v_gene: TRBV7-6
j_gene: TRBJ2-5
d_gene: -
CDR3aa: CASSFWVGPETQYF
CDR3nt: TGTGCCAGCAGCTTTTGGGTGGGACCAGAGACCCAGTACTTC

abundance: -
v_gene: TRBV7-7
j_gene: TRBJ2-5
d_gene: -
CDR3aa: CASSLHLRPEETQYF
CDR3nt: TGTGCTAGCAGCCTACACCTAAGACCAGAAGAGACCCAGTACTTC

abundance: -
v_gene: TRBV5-6
j_gene: TRBJ2-5
d_gene: TRBD2
CDR3aa: CASTNTGSGSIQETQYF
CDR3nt: TGTGCCAGCACCAACACGGGGAGCGGGAGCATCCAAGAGACCCAGTACTTC

abundance: -
v_gene: TRBV19
j_gene: TRBJ2-7
d_gene: TRBD2
CDR3aa: CASSGTSGRSYEQYF
CDR3nt: TGTGCCAGTAGTGGGACTAGCGGACGCTCCTACGAGCAGTACTTC

abundance: few
v_gene: TRBV6-5
j_gene: TRBJ2-4
d_gene: -
CDR3aa: CASSSARASKNIQYF
CDR3nt: TGTGCCAGCAGTTCCGCCAGGGCCTCCAAAAACATTCAGTACTTC

abundance: few
v_gene: TRBV7-8
j_gene: TRBJ2-3
d_gene: TRBD2
CDR3aa: CASCPSGGAGDTQYF
CDR3nt: TGTGCCAGCTGCCCTAGCGGGGGGGCGGGAGATACGCAGTATTTT